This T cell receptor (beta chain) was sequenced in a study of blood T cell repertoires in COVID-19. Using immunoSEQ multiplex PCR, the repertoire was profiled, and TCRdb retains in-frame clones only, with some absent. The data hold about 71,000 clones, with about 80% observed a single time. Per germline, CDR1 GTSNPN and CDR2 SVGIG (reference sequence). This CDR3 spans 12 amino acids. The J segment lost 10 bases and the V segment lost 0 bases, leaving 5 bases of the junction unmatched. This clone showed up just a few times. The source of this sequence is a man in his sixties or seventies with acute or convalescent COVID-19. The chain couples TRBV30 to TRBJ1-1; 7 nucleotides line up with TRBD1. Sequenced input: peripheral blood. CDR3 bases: TGTGCCTGGAGTGTACTGGCAGGGGGAGCTTTCTTT. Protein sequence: CAWSVLAGGAFF.